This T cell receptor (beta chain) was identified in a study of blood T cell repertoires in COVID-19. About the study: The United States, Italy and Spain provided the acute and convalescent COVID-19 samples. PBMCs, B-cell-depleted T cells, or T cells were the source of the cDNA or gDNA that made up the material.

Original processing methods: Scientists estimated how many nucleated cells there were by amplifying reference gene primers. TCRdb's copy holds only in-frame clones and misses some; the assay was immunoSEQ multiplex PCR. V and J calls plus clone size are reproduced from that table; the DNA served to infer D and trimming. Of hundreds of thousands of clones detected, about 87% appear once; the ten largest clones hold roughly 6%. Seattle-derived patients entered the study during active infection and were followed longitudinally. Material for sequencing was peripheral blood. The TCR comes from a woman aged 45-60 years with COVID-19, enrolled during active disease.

This chain's CDR3 is CASSMGFRGSGNTIYF. CDR3 DNA: TGTGCCAGTAGTATGGGATTCAGGGGGTCCGGAAACACCATATATTTT. The J gene is TRBJ1-3, the V gene TRBV19, with 7 bases lining up with TRBD1. This CDR3 region has 16 residues. Germline CDR1 is LNHDA and CDR2 is SQIVND (reference sequence). Losses at the gene ends were 3 bases for V and 4 bases for J; bases not matched to a gene: 9.